The 13 T cell receptor beta chains listed next were all sequenced from one sample in a study of cytomegalovirus exposure and HLA in healthy donors. The PCR was carried out with 60 Vbeta primers and 13 Jbeta primers. TCRdb keeps only in-frame clones here, not all; method: immunoSEQ multiplex PCR. The profile shows about 44,000 clones, around 87% of them singletons. Sequencing used PBMCs. These receptors were taken from a woman aged 40 to 50 in good health and CMV-seropositive.

The DNA of the CDR3 is TGCGCCAGCATCCGCCGGGACAGGGGACGGACTAGCGGGAGTAGGGAACAGTTCTTC. It specifies CASIRRDRGRTSGSREQFF. The chain combines TRBV10-1 with TRBJ2-1, with TRBD2 matching 13 bases. The CDR3 totals 19 residues. Germline V gene lookup returns CDR1 WNHNN and CDR2 SYGVQD (reference sequence). With 7 bases clipped from V and 13 bases from J, the junction kept 25 bases outside the gene matches.

The chain carries TRBV27 and TRBJ2-4, with D maybe TRBD1 (7 bases). The CDR3 spans 14 residues. Trimming took off 10 bases at V and 6 bases at J, with 19 bases between the two ends. CDR1 and CDR2 (germline): MNHEY, SMNVEV (reference sequence). The CDR3: CATHGGGAGNIQYF. The CDR3 nucleotides are TGTGCCACCCATGGAGGGGGCGCGGGAAACATTCAGTACTTC.

V and J are TRBV5-4 and TRBJ2-2, with 9 bases lining up with TRBD1. With 0 bases clipped from V and 5 bases from J, the junction kept 5 bases outside the gene matches. The germline V gene encodes CDR1 SGHNT and CDR2 YYREEE (reference sequence). The CDR3 contains 16 residues. Here the CDR3 DNA reads TGTGCCAGCAGCTTGGGGGACAGGGCTTCTACCGGGGAGCTGTTTTTT. It codes for CASSLGDRASTGELFF. The full variable domain, with the rest looked up from reference TRBV5-4 and TRBJ2-2, is ETGVTQSPTHLIKTRGQQVTLRCSSQSGHNTVSWYQQALGQGPQFIFQYYREEENGRGNFPPRFSGLQFPNYSSELNVNALELDDSALYLCASSLGDRASTGELFFGEGSRLTVL.

This rearrangement joins TRBV28 to TRBJ1-2; D call uncertain. V dropped 3 bases and J dropped 4 bases, with 15 bases sitting between them. CDR1 and CDR2 from the germline V gene are MDHEN and SYDVKM. The CDR3 spans 15 residues. CDR3 residues: CASSFVGQEGYGYTF. CDR3 bases: TGTGCCAGCAGTTTTGTCGGGCAGGAGGGCTATGGCTACACCTTC.

This clone has only a few counts. The chain recombines TRBV6-1 with TRBJ2-6, with TRBD1 as a possible D gene (6 bases). Per germline, CDR1 MNHNS and CDR2 SASEGT. With 8 bases removed from V and 0 bases from J, the gap between germline ends came to 11 bases. The CDR3 has 15 residues. The CDR3 is CASDRHFSGANVLTF. CDR3 nucleotides: TGTGCCAGCGACAGGCACTTCTCTGGGGCCAACGTCCTGACTTTC.

CDR3 region: CASSYQDRDRQYF. The DNA for the CDR3 is TGCGCCAGCAGCTACCAGGACAGGGATCGGCAGTACTTC. The chain joins TRBV5-1 to TRBJ2-5; 8 positions agree with TRBD1. From germline, CDR1 is SGHRS and CDR2 YFSETQ. There are 13 residues in the CDR3. J lost 11 bases, V lost 3 bases, and 9 bases had no gene match.

The chain is built from TRBV11-2 and TRBJ1-2; D unresolved. CDR1 and CDR2 (germline): SGHAT, FQNNGV. The CDR3 extends over 14 amino acids. V lost 5 bases and J lost 4, with 14 bases in between. CDR3 protein: CASSPAGSVYGYTF. The CDR3 region has the DNA TGTGCCAGCAGCCCAGCGGGGTCGGTCTATGGCTACACCTTC. The complete variable domain, with remaining parts taken from reference TRBV11-2 and TRBJ1-2, reads EAGVAQSPRYKIIEKRQSVAFWCNPISGHATLYWYQQILGQGPKLLIQFQNNGVVDDSQLPKDRFSAERLKGVDSTLKIQPAKLEDSAVYLCASSPAGSVYGYTFGSGTRLTVV.

The chain combines TRBV9 with TRBJ2-3; tentative D call: TRBD2 (5 bases). The CDR3 length is 16 residues. Germline V gene lookup returns CDR1 SGDLS and CDR2 YYNGEE. V was cut by 0 bases and J by 2 bases, with 13 bases left in between. CDR3 nucleotide sequence: TGTGCCAGCAGCGTAGGAGTAAGCGGATACACAGATACGCAGTATTTT. Translation gives CASSVGVSGYTDTQYF.

J is TRBJ2-4 and V is TRBV7-9, with TRBD1 identical over 10 bases. The CDR3 is 12 amino acids. Losses at the gene ends were 5 bases for V and 14 bases for J; bases not matched to a gene: 6. CDR1 SEHNR and CDR2 FQNEAQ come from the germline V gene (reference sequence). Here the CDR3 reads CASSPLGTGEYF. The CDR3 DNA is TGTGCCAGCAGCCCGCTCGGGACAGGGGAGTACTTC.

This clone was seen a few times. V usage is TRBV23-1 and J usage is TRBJ2-5, with D perhaps matching TRBD2 (6 bases). TRBV23-1 is an open reading frame whose function is uncertain. The CDR3 runs 15 residues. Trimming left V 4 bases short and J 4 bases short, with 16 bases between. The CDR3, as DNA: TGCGCCAGCAGTCCTACCTACAGGAGGGGAGAGACCCAGTACTTC. Translating gives CASSPTYRRGETQYF.

The gene calls are TRBV7-9 and TRBJ1-1, with TRBD1 matching 7 bases. There are 15 residues in the CDR3. Losses at the gene ends were 2 bases for V and 1 base for J; bases not matched to a gene: 4. Looked up from germline, CDR1 is SEHNR and CDR2 is FQNEAQ (reference sequence). The CDR3 nucleotides are TGTGCCAGCAGCTTACGACAGGGACCGAACACTGAAGCTTTCTTT. Translated, it gives CASSLRQGPNTEAFF.

The V call is TRBV19, the J call TRBJ1-5; the D is unclear. V was clipped by 4 bases and J by 0 bases, with 10 bases between them. The CDR3 length is 15 residues. Per the germline V gene, CDR1 is LNHDA and CDR2 is SQIVND (reference sequence). CDR3 protein: CASSTTVNSNQPQHF. The CDR3 DNA reads TGTGCCAGTAGTACCACAGTAAATAGCAATCAGCCCCAGCATTTT. Full variable domain (rest looked up from reference TRBV19 and TRBJ1-5): DGGITQSPKYLFRKEGQNVTLSCEQNLNHDAMYWYRQDPGQGLRLIYYSQIVNDFQKGDIAEGYSVSREKKESFPLTVTSAQKNPTAFYLCASSTTVNSNQPQHFGDGTRLSIL.

The chain carries TRBV7-9 and TRBJ2-3; no clear D gene. In germline, CDR1 is SEHNR, CDR2 FQNEAQ (reference sequence). The CDR3 contains 14 residues. Trimming removed 5 bases from V and 2 bases from J, with 11 bases in between. The CDR3 DNA sequence: TGTGCCAGCAGCCCTCGACTGCACACAGATACGCAGTATTTT. Encoded protein: CASSPRLHTDTQYF.